The source of this T cell receptor (beta chain) is a study of cytotoxic CD8 clonotypes in ibrutinib-treated CLL. Study as a whole: Specimens for response were gathered following a median about twelve months of therapy, spanning 6 to 36.

The germline V gene has CDR1 SQVTM and CDR2 ANQGSEA. The CDR3 spans 15 residues. Losses at the gene ends were 5 bases for V and 6 bases for J; bases not matched to a gene: 8. About this clone itself: Its antigen is still unknown.

Sequencing was designed to attain a depth spanning 1 in 200,000 to 1 in 1 million T cells. The repertoire was sequenced with immunoSEQ multiplex PCR; TCRdb's copy has only in-frame clones and lacks some. The sample consists of approximately 340,000 clones, about 61% of them appearing once. Study-level results: Public clonotypes showed up rarely, and on treatment they shrank or held steady. Pretreatment clonality was elevated relative to age-matched healthy donors and paralleled circulating CD8+ T-cell counts.

The receptor's source is a human donor with chronic lymphocytic leukemia. This specimen was PBMCs, taken after 36 months of ibrutinib treatment. V is TRBV29-1 and J is TRBJ2-2; TRBD2 agrees at 11 bases. The CDR3 loop reads CSVRDSGRAPGELFF. The DNA of the CDR3 is TGCAGCGTTAGGGATAGCGGGAGGGCCCCCGGGGAGCTGTTTTTT.